This TCR beta chain stems from a study of spatial heterogeneity in lung cancer. To note about this clonotype: Its cognate antigen is unknown.

Time point specified: sample taken at primary tumor resection. Whole RNA, which was extracted from tumor, nontumor lung tissue or frozen PBMC, was sequenced without any cell sorting. MiXCR, applied by TCRdb to the 5' RACE reads, yields one record per CDR3 protein. The data hold roughly 40,000 distinct CDR3 sequences, with around 6.8% observed a single time. Findings of the study overall: Compared with follow-up, resection was when ubiquitous expanded tumor TCRs appeared in blood more.

V dropped 4 bases and J dropped 8; count of bases not matched to a gene: 23. This CDR3 is 20 amino acids long. Germline values: CDR1 MNHEY, CDR2 SMNVEV (reference sequence). This receptor was identified in a female donor with early-stage non-small cell lung cancer. The rearrangement links TRBV27 to TRBJ2-2; 9 bases fit TRBD1. This material consisted of PBMCs, taken at surgery. The chain's CDR3 is CASSSPGQGLARGSFGELFF. The CDR3 DNA sequence: TGTGCCAGCAGTTCGCCGGGACAGGGTTTAGCGAGGGGTTCTTTTGGGGAGCTGTTTTTT.